Shown below are 9 T cell receptor beta chains from a single sample sequenced in a study of blood T cell repertoires in COVID-19. Assay: immunoSEQ multiplex PCR; the TCRdb copy retains only in-frame clones and omits some. Of under 250,000 clones in the sample, approximately 82% were seen once. Input material: peripheral blood. All receptors derive from a man in his fifties or sixties with active or convalescent COVID-19.

The gene calls are TRBV7-8 and TRBJ1-2; TRBD1 aligns across 9 bases. The germline gives CDR1 SGHVS, CDR2 FQNEAQ. This CDR3 has 17 amino acids. J was trimmed by 2 bases and V by 3 bases; bases with no gene match: 10. Here the CDR3 reads CASSFGTGRRGNYGYTF. In DNA form, the CDR3 reads TGTGCCAGCAGCTTTGGGACAGGGAGAAGAGGAAACTATGGCTACACCTTC.

The chain is built from TRBV5-1 and TRBJ2-5; 12 nucleotides align to TRBD2. The junction had 2 bases not matched to a gene; V was cut back by 0 bases and J by 5 bases. Germline assignment: CDR1 SGHRS and CDR2 YFSETQ. CDR3 size: 15 residues. The CDR3 nucleotides read TGCGCCAGCAGCTTGGCCACTAGCGGGAGGGAGACCCAGTACTTC. This gives the protein CASSLATSGRETQYF.

This clone was detected once. The rearrangement uses TRBV5-4 and TRBJ2-5; TRBD2 agrees at 12 bases. V lost 0 bases and J lost 1; bases outside the gene matches: 7. CDR3 length equals 18 residues. Germline loops: CDR1 SGHNT, CDR2 YYREEE (reference sequence). The CDR3 sequence: CASSLGGLAGGIQETQYF. CDR3 nucleotide sequence: TGTGCCAGCAGCTTGGGTGGTCTAGCGGGAGGGATCCAAGAGACCCAGTACTTC.

This chain uses TRBV11-2 with TRBJ1-1; D is unclear. Trimming took off 1 base at V and 8 bases at J, with 14 bases between the two ends. CDR3 size: 14 residues. Per germline, CDR1 SGHAT and CDR2 FQNNGV. CDR3 coding DNA: TGTGCCAGCAGCTTAGGTTTGGGGAGTAGGGAAGCTTTCTTT. Amino acids: CASSLGLGSREAFF.

CDR3 loop: CASSEWQGAGEQYV. The CDR3 DNA reads as TGTGCCAGCAGTGAATGGCAGGGGGCAGGCGAGCAGTACGTC. The chain couples TRBV6-1 to TRBJ2-7; TRBD1 matches at 8 bases. With 2 bases clipped from V and 6 bases from J, the junction kept 6 bases outside the gene matches. CDR3 size: 14 residues. Germline assignment: CDR1 MNHNS and CDR2 SASEGT.

This clone was detected a few times. J is TRBJ2-7 and V is TRBV5-1; 9 bases are a match to TRBD1. V lost 3 bases to trimming and J lost 7 bases; unmatched junction nucleotides: 8. CDR1 and CDR2 from the germline V gene are SGHRS and YFSETQ. There are 14 residues in the CDR3. This chain's CDR3 is CASSWAQGAREQYF. The CDR3 DNA is TGCGCCAGCAGCTGGGCACAGGGGGCCAGGGAGCAGTACTTC. The full variable domain, completed using reference TRBV5-1 and TRBJ2-7, is KAGVTQTPRYLIKTRGQQVTLSCSPISGHRSVSWYQQTPGQGLQFLFEYFSETQRNKGNFPGRFSGRQFSNSRSEMNVSTLELGDSALYLCASSWAQGAREQYFGPGTRLTVT.

In its sample, this clone was seen a few times. The chain employs TRBV7-2 and TRBJ1-5; D gene uncertain. The CDR3 extends over 13 amino acids. The V end was cut by 0 bases, the J end by 7 bases, with 7 bases between. Germline V gene sequence: CDR1 SGHTA, CDR2 FQGNSA. The CDR3 is CASSLAAGQPQHF. In nucleotides, the CDR3 is TGTGCCAGCAGCTTAGCCGCAGGCCAGCCCCAGCATTTT.

The chain has TRBV23-1 and TRBJ1-5; D uncertain. TRBV23-1 is designated an ORF whose function remains uncertain. Between the trimmed V and J ends, which lost 4 bases and 7 bases, there was a span of 17 bases. The CDR3 runs to 15 residues. The CDR3: CASSPQWNTGQPQHF. CDR3 bases: TGCGCCAGCAGTCCCCAATGGAATACGGGACAGCCCCAGCATTTT.

This chain uses TRBV10-3 with TRBJ2-1; TRBD1 matches 7 bases. The germline V gene encodes CDR1 ENHRY and CDR2 SYGVKD. The J segment lost 3 bases and the V segment lost 4 bases, leaving 6 bases of the junction unmatched. This CDR3 comprises 15 residues. The CDR3: CAISVGQGDYNEQFF. The CDR3 DNA reads TGTGCCATCAGTGTAGGGCAGGGGGACTACAATGAGCAGTTCTTC.